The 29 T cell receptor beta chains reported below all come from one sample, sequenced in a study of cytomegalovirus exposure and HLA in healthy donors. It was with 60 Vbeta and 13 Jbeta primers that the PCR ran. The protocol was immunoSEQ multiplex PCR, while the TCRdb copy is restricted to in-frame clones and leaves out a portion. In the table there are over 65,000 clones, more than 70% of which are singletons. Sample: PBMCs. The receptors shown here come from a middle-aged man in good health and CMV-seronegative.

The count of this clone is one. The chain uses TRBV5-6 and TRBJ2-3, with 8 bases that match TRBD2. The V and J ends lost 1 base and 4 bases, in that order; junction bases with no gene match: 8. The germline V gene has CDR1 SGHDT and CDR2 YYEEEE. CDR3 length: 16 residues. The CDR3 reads CASSLFAGRVADTQYF. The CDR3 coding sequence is TGTGCCAGCAGCTTGTTCGCCGGGAGGGTGGCAGATACGCAGTATTTT.

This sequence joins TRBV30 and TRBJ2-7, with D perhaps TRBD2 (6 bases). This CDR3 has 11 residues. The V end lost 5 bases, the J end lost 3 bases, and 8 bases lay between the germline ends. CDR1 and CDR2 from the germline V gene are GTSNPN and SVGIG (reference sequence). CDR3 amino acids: CAWQGGYEQYF. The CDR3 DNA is TGTGCCTGGCAGGGAGGCTACGAGCAGTACTTC.

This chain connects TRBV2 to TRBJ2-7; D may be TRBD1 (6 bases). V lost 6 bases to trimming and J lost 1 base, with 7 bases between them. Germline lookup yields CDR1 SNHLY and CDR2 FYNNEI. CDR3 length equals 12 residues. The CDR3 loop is CASRDRSYEQYF. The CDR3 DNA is TGTGCCAGCAGAGACAGGTCCTACGAGCAGTACTTC.

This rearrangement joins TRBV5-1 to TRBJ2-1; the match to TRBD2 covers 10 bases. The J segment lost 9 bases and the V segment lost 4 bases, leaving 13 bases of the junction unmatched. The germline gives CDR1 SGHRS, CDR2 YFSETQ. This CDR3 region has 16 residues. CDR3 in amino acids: CASSTIAGGRSSEQFF. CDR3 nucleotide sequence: TGCGCCAGCAGCACCATAGCGGGGGGCCGATCTAGTGAGCAGTTCTTC.

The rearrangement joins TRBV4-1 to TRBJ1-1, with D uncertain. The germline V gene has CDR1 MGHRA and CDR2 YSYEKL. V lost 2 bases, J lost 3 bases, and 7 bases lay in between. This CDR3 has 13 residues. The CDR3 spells CASSQNSYTEAFF. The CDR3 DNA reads TGCGCCAGCAGCCAAAACAGCTACACTGAAGCTTTCTTT.

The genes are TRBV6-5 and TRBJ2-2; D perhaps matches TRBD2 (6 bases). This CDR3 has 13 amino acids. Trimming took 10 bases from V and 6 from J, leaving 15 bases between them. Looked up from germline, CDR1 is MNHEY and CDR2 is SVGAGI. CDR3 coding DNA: TGTGCCACCAGACTAGGGCGGGCCGGGGAGCTGTTTTTT. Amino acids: CATRLGRAGELFF.

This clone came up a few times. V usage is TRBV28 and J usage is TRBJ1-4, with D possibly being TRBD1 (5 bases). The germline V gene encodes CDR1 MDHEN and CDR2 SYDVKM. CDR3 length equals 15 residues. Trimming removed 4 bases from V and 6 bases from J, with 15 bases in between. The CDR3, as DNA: TGTGCCAGCAGTTCCCCTGGGGGGTCTTATGAAAAACTGTTTTTT. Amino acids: CASSSPGGSYEKLFF.

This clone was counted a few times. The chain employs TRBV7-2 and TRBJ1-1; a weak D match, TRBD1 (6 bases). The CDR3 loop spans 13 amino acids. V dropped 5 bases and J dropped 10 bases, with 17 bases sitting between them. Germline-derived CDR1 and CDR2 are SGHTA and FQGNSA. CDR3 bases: TGTGCCAGCAGCCCCAGAAGGGGGACGGTAGCTTTCTTT. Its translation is CASSPRRGTVAFF.

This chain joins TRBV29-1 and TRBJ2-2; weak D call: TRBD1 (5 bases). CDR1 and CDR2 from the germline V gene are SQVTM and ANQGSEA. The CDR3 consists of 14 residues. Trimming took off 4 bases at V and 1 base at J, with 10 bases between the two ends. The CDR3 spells CSVGGFMNTGELFF. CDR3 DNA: TGCAGCGTTGGGGGCTTTATGAACACCGGGGAGCTGTTTTTT.

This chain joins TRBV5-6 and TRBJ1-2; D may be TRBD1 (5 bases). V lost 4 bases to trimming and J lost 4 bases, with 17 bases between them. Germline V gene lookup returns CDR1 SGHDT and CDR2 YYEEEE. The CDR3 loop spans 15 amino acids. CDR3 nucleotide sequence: TGTGCCAGCAGCCCCGGGACTGAGTCTTTCTATGGCTACACCTTC. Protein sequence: CASSPGTESFYGYTF.

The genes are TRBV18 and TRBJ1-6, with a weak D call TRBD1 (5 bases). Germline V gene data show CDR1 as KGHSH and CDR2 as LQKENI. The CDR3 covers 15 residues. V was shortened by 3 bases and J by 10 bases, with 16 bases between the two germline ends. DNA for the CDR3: TGTGCCAGCTCACCTGGAGACAGCGTTTTGTCACCCCTCCACTTT. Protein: CASSPGDSVLSPLHF.

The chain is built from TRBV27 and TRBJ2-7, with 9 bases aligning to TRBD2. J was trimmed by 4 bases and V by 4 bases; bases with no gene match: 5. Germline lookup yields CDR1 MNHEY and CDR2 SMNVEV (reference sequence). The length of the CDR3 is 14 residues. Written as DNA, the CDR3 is TGTGCCAGCAGTTACCAGACTAGCGGATACGAGCAGTACTTC. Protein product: CASSYQTSGYEQYF.

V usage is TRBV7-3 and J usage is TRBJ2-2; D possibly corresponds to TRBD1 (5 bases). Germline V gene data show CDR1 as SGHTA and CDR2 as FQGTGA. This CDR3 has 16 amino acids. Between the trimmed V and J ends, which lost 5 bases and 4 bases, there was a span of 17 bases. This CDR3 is CASSPSDNNPTGELFF. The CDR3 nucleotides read TGTGCCAGCAGCCCTTCGGACAATAACCCCACCGGGGAGCTGTTTTTT.

CDR3 in amino acids: CASSSGTGEGPGTGELFF. The CDR3 nucleotides are TGTGCCAGCAGCTCCGGGACAGGGGAAGGGCCGGGCACCGGGGAGCTGTTTTTT. The V call is TRBV7-9, the J call TRBJ2-2; 10 bases fit TRBD1. CDR1 SEHNR and CDR2 FQNEAQ come from the germline V gene (reference sequence). With V trimmed by 4 bases and J by 4 bases, 12 bases remained unmatched. The CDR3 is 18 amino acids.

CDR3 in amino acids: CASSDSRDRMSYEQYF. The DNA of the CDR3 is TGTGCCAGCAGTGATTCCCGGGACAGGATGTCCTACGAGCAGTACTTC. The chain uses TRBV6-1 and TRBJ2-7; 8 bases match TRBD1. The CDR3 length is 16 residues. The V gene's germline CDR1 is MNHNS and CDR2 SASEGT. V trimming: 3 bases; J trimming: 1 base; junction bases outside the gene matches: 8.

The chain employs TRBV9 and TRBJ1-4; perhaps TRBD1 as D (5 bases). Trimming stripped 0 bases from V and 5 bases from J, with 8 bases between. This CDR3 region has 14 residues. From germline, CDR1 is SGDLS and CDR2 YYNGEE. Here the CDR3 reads CASSVGQSNEKLFF. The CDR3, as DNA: TGTGCCAGCAGCGTAGGACAGAGCAATGAAAAACTGTTTTTT.

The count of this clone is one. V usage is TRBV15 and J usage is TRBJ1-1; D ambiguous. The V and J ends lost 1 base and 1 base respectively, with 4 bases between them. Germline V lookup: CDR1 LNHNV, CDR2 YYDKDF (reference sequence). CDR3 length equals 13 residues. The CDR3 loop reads CATSRGQNTEAFF. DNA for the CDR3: TGTGCCACCAGCAGAGGTCAGAACACTGAAGCTTTCTTT.

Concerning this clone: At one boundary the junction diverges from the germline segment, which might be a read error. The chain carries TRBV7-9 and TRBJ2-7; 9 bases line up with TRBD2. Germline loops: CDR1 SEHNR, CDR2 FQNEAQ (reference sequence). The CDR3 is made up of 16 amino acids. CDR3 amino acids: CSSSLSSGLAPFEQYF. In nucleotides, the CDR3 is TGTTCCAGCAGCTTGTCTTCTGGACTAGCGCCCTTCGAGCAGTACTTC.

The CDR3: CAWNHGSSYNEQFF. CDR3 bases: TGTGCCTGGAACCACGGGAGCTCCTACAATGAGCAGTTCTTC. The chain is built from TRBV30 and TRBJ2-1; D is possibly TRBD2 (6 bases). V dropped 4 bases and J dropped 0 bases, with 10 bases sitting between them. The CDR3 has 14 residues. CDR1 and CDR2 (germline): GTSNPN, SVGIG (reference sequence).

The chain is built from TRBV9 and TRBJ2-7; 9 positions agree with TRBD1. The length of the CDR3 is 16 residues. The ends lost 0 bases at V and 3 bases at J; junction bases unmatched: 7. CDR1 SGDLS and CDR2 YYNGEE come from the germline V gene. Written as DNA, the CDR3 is TGTGCCAGCAGCGTAGGGACAGGGGTGAGGGTCTACGAGCAGTACTTC. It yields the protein CASSVGTGVRVYEQYF.

CDR3 protein: CSVGEGSPNSPLHF. CDR3 sequence (DNA): TGCAGCGTTGGGGAGGGGTCGCCTAATTCACCCCTCCACTTT. This chain links TRBV29-1 with TRBJ1-6; possible D gene TRBD1, 5 bases. Trimming cost V 4 bases and J 6 bases, with 13 bases left between them. The CDR3 is 14 residues long. The germline gives CDR1 SQVTM, CDR2 ANQGSEA.

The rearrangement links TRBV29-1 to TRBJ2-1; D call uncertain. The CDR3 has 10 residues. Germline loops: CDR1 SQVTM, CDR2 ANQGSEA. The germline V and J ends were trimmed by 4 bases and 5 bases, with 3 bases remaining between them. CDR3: CSVVNNEQFF. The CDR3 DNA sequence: TGCAGCGTTGTCAACAATGAGCAGTTCTTC.

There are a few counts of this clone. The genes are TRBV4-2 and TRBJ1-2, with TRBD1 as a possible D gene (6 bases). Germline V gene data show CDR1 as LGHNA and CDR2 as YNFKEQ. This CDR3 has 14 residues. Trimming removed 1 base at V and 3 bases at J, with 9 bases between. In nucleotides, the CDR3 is TGTGCCAGCAGCCAAGGGGCAGGGGACTATGGCTACACCTTC. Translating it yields CASSQGAGDYGYTF.

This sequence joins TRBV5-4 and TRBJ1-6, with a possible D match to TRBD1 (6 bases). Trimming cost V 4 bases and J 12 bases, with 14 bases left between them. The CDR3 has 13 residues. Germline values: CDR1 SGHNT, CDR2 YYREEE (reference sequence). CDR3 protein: CASSVGQSGPLHF. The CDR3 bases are TGTGCCAGCAGCGTGGGACAAAGCGGACCCCTCCACTTT.

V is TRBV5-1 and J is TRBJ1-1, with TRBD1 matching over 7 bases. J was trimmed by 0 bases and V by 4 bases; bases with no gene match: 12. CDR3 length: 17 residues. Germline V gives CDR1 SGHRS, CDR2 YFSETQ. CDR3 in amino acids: CASSRTGPRHMNTEAFF. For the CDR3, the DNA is TGCGCCAGCAGCCGGACAGGCCCTCGCCACATGAACACTGAAGCTTTCTTT.

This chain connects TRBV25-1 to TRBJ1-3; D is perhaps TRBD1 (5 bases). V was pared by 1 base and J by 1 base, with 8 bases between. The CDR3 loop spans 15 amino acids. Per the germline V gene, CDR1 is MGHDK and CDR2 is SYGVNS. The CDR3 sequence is CASSEFRASGNTIYF. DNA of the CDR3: TGTGCCAGCAGTGAATTCAGGGCGTCTGGAAACACCATATATTTT.

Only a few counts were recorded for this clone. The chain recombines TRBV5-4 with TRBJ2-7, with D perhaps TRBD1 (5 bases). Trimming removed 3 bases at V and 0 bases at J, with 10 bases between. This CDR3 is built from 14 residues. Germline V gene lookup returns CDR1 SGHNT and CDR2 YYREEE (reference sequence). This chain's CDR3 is CASSSSDSSYEQYF. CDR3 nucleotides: TGTGCCAGCAGCTCCTCCGACAGCTCCTACGAGCAGTACTTC.

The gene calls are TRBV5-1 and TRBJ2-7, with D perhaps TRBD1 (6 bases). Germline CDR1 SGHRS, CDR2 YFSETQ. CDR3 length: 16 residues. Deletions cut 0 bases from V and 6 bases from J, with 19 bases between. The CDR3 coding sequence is TGCGCCAGCAGCTTGGAGGGTACAGGGCTACCCGGCGAGCAGTACTTC. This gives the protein CASSLEGTGLPGEQYF.

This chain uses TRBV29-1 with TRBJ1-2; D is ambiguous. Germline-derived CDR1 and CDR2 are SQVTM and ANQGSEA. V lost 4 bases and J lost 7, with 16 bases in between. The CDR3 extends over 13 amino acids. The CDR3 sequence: CSVGRGSTTGYTF. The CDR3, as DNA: TGCAGCGTTGGGCGAGGCAGTACTACTGGCTACACCTTC. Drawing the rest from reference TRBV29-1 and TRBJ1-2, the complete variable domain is SAVISQKPSRDICQRGTSLTIQCQVDSQVTMMFWYRQQPGQSLTLIATANQGSEATYESGFVIDKFPISRPNLTFSTLTVSNMSPEDSSIYLCSVGRGSTTGYTFGSGTRLTVV.